This record covers a single T cell receptor (beta chain). Its cognate antigen is unknown. 60 Vbeta and 13 Jbeta primers were used in PCR. The data were produced by immunoSEQ multiplex PCR, yet TCRdb's version contains in-frame clones alone and is incomplete. The sample has 160,000 or so clones; 70% to 85% are singletons. This sample was included in a study of cytomegalovirus exposure and HLA in healthy donors. Broader study findings: TCR beta chain V- and J-gene trimming was linked, in a later analysis, to a missense variant in DCLRE1C. As immune exposure information, only CMV serostatus was available. Later on, analysis showed that most CMV-associated TCR beta chains appeared to be HLA-restricted.

The germline V gene has CDR1 MGHDK and CDR2 SYGVNS. V was shortened by 8 bases and J by 1 base, with 19 bases between the two germline ends. The CDR3 is made up of 16 amino acids. This receptor was identified in a man aged 50-59 years in good health and CMV-seropositive. Material for sequencing was PBMCs. This chain joins TRBV25-1 and TRBJ2-3, with D possibly matching TRBD1 (6 bases). CDR3 in amino acids: CASARGQIYGTDTQYF. CDR3 in DNA: TGTGCCAGCGCCCGGGGACAAATATACGGCACAGATACGCAGTATTTT.